Listed below are T cell receptor beta chains from one sample, sequenced in a study of T cells in Graves' hyperthyroidism and ophthalmopathy. TCRdb fed the multiplex PCR reads into MiXCR, producing one record per CDR3 protein. The repertoire holds more than 500,000 distinct CDR3 sequences, about 16% seen once, with approximately 30% in the top ten. Sequences were obtained from blood. Source of these receptors: a woman in her 30s with Graves' ophthalmopathy. Both conserved end residues are part of each CDR3. D genes are given only for firm matches. Clone size is shown for a subset of rows, as once, few, many or a class of expanded clone.

V gene	D gene	clone size	J gene	CDR3 protein	CDR3 DNA
TRBV25-1	.	few	TRBJ1-5	CASSDHTRVGNQPQHF	TGTGCCAGCAGTGACCACACCAGGGTGGGAAATCAGCCCCAGCATTTT
TRBV9	.	many	TRBJ2-3	CASSASSGPADTQYF	TGTGCCAGCAGCGCGAGCTCCGGGCCGGCAGATACGCAGTATTTT
TRBV4-2	TRBD1	.	TRBJ2-7	CASSQEWTGAYEQYF	TGTGCCAGCAGCCAAGAATGGACAGGGGCCTACGAGCAGTACTTC
TRBV30	.	many	TRBJ2-1	CAWSVGIYSLNEQFF	TGTGCCTGGAGTGTGGGGATCTACTCCCTCAATGAGCAGTTCTTC
TRBV12-3/TRBV12-4	.	many	TRBJ2-7	CASSLYHLYEQYF	TGTGCCAGCAGTTTATACCATCTATACGAGCAGTACTTC
TRBV7-9	.	few	TRBJ2-3	CASSSWLRGTDTQYF	TGTGCCAGCAGCTCCTGGTTGAGGGGCACAGATACGCAGTATTTT
TRBV19	.	.	TRBJ2-5	CASTAGGGTQYF	TGTGCCAGTACGGCAGGAGGGGGGACCCAGTACTTC
TRBV11-2	.	many	TRBJ2-7	CASSSVWGPLAGEQYF	TGTGCCAGCAGCTCAGTCTGGGGACCCCTAGCTGGTGAGCAGTACTTC
TRBV4-3	TRBD1	many	TRBJ2-7	CASSQDSGTDSYEQYF	TGCGCCAGCAGCCAAGATTCCGGGACAGACTCCTACGAGCAGTACTTC
TRBV19	.	few	TRBJ2-7	CASSRIKTGVGEQYF	TGTGCCAGTAGTCGAATAAAGACAGGAGTCGGAGAGCAGTACTTC
TRBV9	.	.	TRBJ1-3	CASGGGALGNTIYF	TGTGCCAGCGGCGGGGGGGCACTCGGAAACACCATATATTTT
TRBV2	.	many	TRBJ2-7	CASSESRGVEQYF	TGTGCCAGCAGTGAATCAAGGGGAGTCGAGCAGTACTTC
TRBV4-1	.	.	TRBJ1-1	CASSQPVRAMNTEAFF	TGCGCCAGCAGCCAACCCGTGAGGGCGATGAACACTGAAGCTTTCTTT
TRBV12-3/TRBV12-4	.	.	TRBJ2-5	CASSEIGGTQYF	TGTGCCAGCAGCGAGATAGGGGGGACCCAGTACTTC
TRBV6-2/TRBV6-3	.	many	TRBJ2-6	CASILEGSGANVLTF	TGTGCCAGCATTCTAGAGGGCTCTGGGGCCAACGTCCTGACTTTC
TRBV19	TRBD1	.	TRBJ1-5	CASSQGQGAQPQHF	TGTGCCAGTAGTCAGGGACAGGGGGCTCAGCCCCAGCATTTT
TRBV18	.	many	TRBJ2-3	CASSRDARTDTQYF	TGTGCCAGCTCACGGGACGCACGCACAGATACGCAGTATTTT
TRBV2	.	.	TRBJ1-4	CASGKTGGQNEKLFF	TGTGCCAGCGGGAAAACCGGCGGACAAAATGAAAAACTGTTTTTT
TRBV15	.	few	TRBJ1-6	CATSGPEWNSPLHF	TGTGCCACTTCTGGTCCCGAATGGAATTCACCCCTCCACTTT
TRBV20-1	.	.	TRBJ2-2	CSVEEPDTGELFF	TGCAGCGTTGAAGAACCGGACACCGGGGAGCTGTTTTTT
TRBV12-3/TRBV12-4	.	.	TRBJ2-7	CASRATGRNYEQYF	TGTGCCAGCAGAGCAACAGGGAGAAACTACGAGCAGTACTTC
TRBV4-1	TRBD1	.	TRBJ1-1	CASSQDQGERNTEAFF	TGCGCCAGCAGCCAAGACCAGGGGGAAAGAAACACTGAAGCTTTCTTT
TRBV7-2	TRBD1	.	TRBJ2-1	CASSSGQGRFF	TGTGCCAGCAGCTCGGGACAGGGGCGGTTCTTC
TRBV20-1	TRBD2	many	TRBJ2-3	CSARTLAGAPTSTDTQYF	TGCAGTGCGAGAACGCTAGCGGGGGCCCCAACAAGCACAGATACGCAGTATTTT
TRBV6-4	.	.	TRBJ2-1	CASSESGLGSNNEQFF	TGTGCCAGCAGTGAGTCCGGGCTAGGCAGTAATAATGAGCAGTTCTTC
TRBV20-1	.	.	TRBJ2-7	CSAGRGGSSYEQYF	TGCAGTGCGGGACGAGGGGGGAGCTCCTACGAGCAGTACTTC
TRBV5-1	TRBD2	.	TRBJ2-1	CASSLVLADSNEQFF	TGCGCCAGCAGCTTGGTACTAGCGGATTCCAATGAGCAGTTCTTC
TRBV27	.	few	TRBJ2-5	CASRRSPLGETQYF	TGTGCCAGCAGGAGGTCCCCTCTAGGGGAGACCCAGTACTTC
TRBV3-1	.	many	TRBJ1-1	CASSQVGRGLTEAFF	TGTGCCAGCAGCCAAGTGGGTAGAGGGCTCACTGAAGCTTTCTTT
TRBV5-6	.	few	TRBJ2-1	CASSLGRTYNEQFF	TGTGCCAGCAGCTTGGGAAGGACGTACAATGAGCAGTTCTTC
TRBV10-2	TRBD2	.	TRBJ2-1	CASSEGLGLAGANEQFF	TGCGCCAGCAGTGAAGGACTCGGACTAGCGGGGGCCAATGAGCAGTTCTTC
TRBV3-1	TRBD1	.	TRBJ1-4	CASSGPDRGEEKLFF	TGTGCCAGCAGCGGACCGGACAGGGGAGAGGAAAAACTGTTTTTT
TRBV7-3	.	few	TRBJ2-1	CASSVIGAGTYNEQFF	TGTGCCAGCAGCGTAATTGGGGCGGGGACCTACAATGAGCAGTTCTTC
TRBV4-2	.	few	TRBJ1-2	CASSQDDGGNYGYTF	TGTGCCAGCAGCCAAGATGACGGGGGTAACTATGGCTACACCTTC
TRBV3-1	.	.	TRBJ1-6	CASSQDLGLVSPLHF	TGTGCCAGCAGCCAAGATTTAGGGTTGGTTTCACCCCTCCACTTT
TRBV19	.	.	TRBJ2-7	CASIGGSSYEQYF	TGTGCCAGTATTGGAGGGAGCTCCTACGAGCAGTACTTC
TRBV28	TRBD2	.	TRBJ2-7	CASSSELAGGWLEQYF	TGTGCCAGCAGTTCGGAACTAGCGGGAGGCTGGCTCGAGCAGTACTTC
TRBV3-1	.	many	TRBJ2-4	CASSQAPAALAKNIQYF	TGTGCCAGCAGCCAAGCACCCGCGGCACTAGCCAAAAACATTCAGTACTTC
TRBV10-2	.	few	TRBJ2-6	CASSEVYVNVLTF	TGCGCCAGCAGTGAGGTGTATGTCAACGTCCTGACTTTC
TRBV19	.	few	TRBJ2-7	CASSIASSYEQYF	TGTGCCAGTAGTATAGCAAGCTCCTACGAGCAGTACTTC
TRBV12-3/TRBV12-4	.	many	TRBJ2-3	CASTETRGDTQYF	TGTGCCAGCACCGAGACCCGGGGGGATACGCAGTATTTT
TRBV20-1	.	.	TRBJ2-4	CSARVSVGGDIQYF	TGCAGTGCTAGAGTTTCGGTGGGTGGGGACATTCAGTACTTC
TRBV2	.	many	TRBJ1-5	CASSEAEGQGWPQHF	TGTGCCAGCAGTGAAGCGGAGGGGCAGGGGTGGCCCCAGCATTTT
TRBV5-1	TRBD2	many	TRBJ2-1	CASSSYGTSGFNEQFF	TGCGCCAGCAGCTCCTACGGGACTAGCGGGTTTAATGAGCAGTTCTTC
TRBV6-1	.	.	TRBJ1-1	CASSDTWRSEAFF	TGTGCCAGCAGTGACACCTGGCGGTCTGAAGCTTTCTTT
TRBV7-2	.	many	TRBJ2-2	CASSPPETEGAGELFF	TGTGCCAGCAGTCCTCCCGAGACAGAGGGGGCCGGGGAGCTGTTTTTT
TRBV6-2/TRBV6-3	.	few	TRBJ2-7	CASSYYFSYEQYF	TGTGCCAGCAGTTACTATTTCTCCTACGAGCAGTACTTC
TRBV27	.	.	TRBJ1-1	CASSSGGREAFF	TGTGCCAGCAGCTCCGGGGGGAGAGAAGCTTTCTTT
TRBV18	.	many	TRBJ1-2	CASSPGRRGANYGYTF	TGTGCCAGCTCACCAGGGAGGAGGGGGGCAAACTATGGCTACACCTTC
TRBV25-1	.	.	TRBJ1-2	CAGSVGRGRTYGYTF	TGTGCCGGCAGTGTCGGGAGGGGTCGCACCTATGGCTACACCTTC
TRBV20-1	.	many	TRBJ1-1	CSANSGQNTEAFF	TGCAGTGCTAACAGTGGGCAGAACACTGAAGCTTTCTTT
TRBV20-1	.	many	TRBJ2-7	CSATRTATSYEQYF	TGCAGTGCGACAAGGACAGCTACCTCCTACGAGCAGTACTTC
TRBV4-1	.	few	TRBJ1-1	CASSQETQGRNTEAFF	TGCGCCAGCAGCCAAGAAACACAGGGACGGAACACTGAAGCTTTCTTT
TRBV7-9	.	few	TRBJ2-5	CAARGGGQETQYF	TGTGCCGCCCGGGGTGGGGGCCAAGAGACCCAGTACTTC
TRBV4-3	TRBD1	.	TRBJ2-5	CASSLGTAHQETQYF	TGCGCCAGCAGCCTTGGGACAGCCCACCAAGAGACCCAGTACTTC
TRBV20-1	.	.	TRBJ2-6	CSATLGRAGANVLTF	TGCAGTGCTACTTTGGGAAGGGCTGGGGCCAACGTCCTGACTTTC
TRBV15	TRBD2	many	TRBJ2-5	CATSSGTSGGRETQYF	TGTGCCACCAGCAGTGGGACTAGCGGAGGCAGGGAGACCCAGTACTTC
TRBV28	.	.	TRBJ1-2	CASSPGGASNYGYTF	TGTGCCAGCAGTCCTGGAGGGGCAAGTAACTATGGCTACACCTTC
TRBV7-9	.	.	TRBJ1-5	CASSLAPGTSEPQHF	TGTGCCAGCAGCTTAGCGCCTGGGACTTCGGAGCCCCAGCATTTT
TRBV13	.	many	TRBJ2-1	CASSNYRETRGNEQFF	TGTGCCAGCAGTAACTACCGGGAGACCCGGGGCAATGAGCAGTTCTTC